The clone carrying this TCR beta chain has just a few counts. Amplification used 60 Vbeta primers and 13 Jbeta primers. Profiled with immunoSEQ multiplex PCR; TCRdb holds only in-frame clones, not every one. Of about 190,000 clones in the sample, around 75% are singletons; the top ten hold 1.6%. This entry is derived from a study of cytomegalovirus exposure and HLA in healthy donors. The CDR3 is 14 residues long. Trimming shortened V by 0 bases and J by 4 bases, and 10 bases separated the two germline ends. The germline CDR1 and CDR2 sequences are SGDLS and YYNGEE. The receptor comes from a woman in her forties or fifties in good health and CMV-seronegative. This rearrangement joins TRBV9 to TRBJ2-5, with D hard to call. Sequencing was carried out using PBMCs. The CDR3 here is CASSVAGQRETQYF. The CDR3, as DNA: TGTGCCAGCAGCGTAGCCGGCCAGCGAGAGACCCAGTACTTC.